This T cell receptor beta chain stems from a study of T cell responses to AZD1222 COVID-19 vaccine. Germline V gives CDR1 MNHEY, CDR2 SMNVEV (reference sequence). V lost 5 bases to trimming and J lost 8 bases; unmatched junction nucleotides: 14. This CDR3 is 17 amino acids long. Profiling relied on immunoSEQ multiplex PCR, and the TCRdb table lists in-frame clones only, not all of them. The data contain about 100,000 clones, 90% to 95% of them singletons. This receptor was identified in an adult who received the AZD1222 COVID-19 vaccine. Sequencing used peripheral blood, obtained 28 days after the second AZD1222 dose. V is TRBV27 and J is TRBJ1-4, with 10 bases lining up with TRBD1. The DNA for the CDR3 is TGTGCCAGCAGTCGACAGGGGGCAGGTCAGGGGGGCGAAAAACTGTTTTTT. This gives the protein CASSRQGAGQGGEKLFF.